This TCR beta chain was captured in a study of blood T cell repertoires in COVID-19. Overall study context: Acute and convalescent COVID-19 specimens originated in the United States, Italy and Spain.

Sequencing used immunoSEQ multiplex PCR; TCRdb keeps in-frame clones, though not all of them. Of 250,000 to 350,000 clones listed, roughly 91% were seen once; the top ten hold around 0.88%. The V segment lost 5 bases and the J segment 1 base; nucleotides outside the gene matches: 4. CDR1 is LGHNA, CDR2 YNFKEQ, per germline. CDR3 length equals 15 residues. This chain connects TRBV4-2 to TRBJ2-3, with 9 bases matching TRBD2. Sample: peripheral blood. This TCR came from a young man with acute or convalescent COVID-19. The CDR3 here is CASSTRLAGTDTQYF. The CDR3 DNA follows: TGTGCCAGCAGCACGCGACTAGCGGGCACAGATACGCAGTATTTT.